The entry that follows covers one T cell receptor (beta chain) sequence. Its target is not known. Germline CDR1 reads MGHRA; CDR2 reads YSYEKL. There are 16 residues in the CDR3. Trimming removed 4 bases from V and 3 bases from J, with 19 bases in between. This sample stems from a study of CD8 T cells in Susac syndrome. Study observations and caveats: It was acknowledged in the study that its TCR sequencing and HLA analysis involved a relatively small number of individuals.

The authors sequenced TCR beta from blood CD8+ and CD4+ T cells. Reverse transcription of about 0.45 to 1 ug RNA was performed with random hexamers. Amplification of TCR beta CDR3 across 54 Vbeta and 13 Jbeta was performed with immunoSEQ multiplex PCR. TCRdb redid the calling of the immunoSEQ multiplex PCR reads with MiXCR, one entry per CDR3 protein. The table shows 400,000 or so distinct CDR3 sequences, with more than 70% occurring only once. The sequence was collected from a human donor with multiple sclerosis. This chain joins TRBV4-1 and TRBJ2-7, with D perhaps given as TRBD1 or TRBD2 (6 bases each). Input material: CD8+ T cells from PBMCs. The CDR3 DNA is TGCGCCAGCAGCCCAGAGGGGGGCAGGGGCGACTACGAGCAGTACTTC. It translates to CASSPEGGRGDYEQYF.